Sequencing of this T cell receptor (beta chain) was carried out in a study of brain T cells in children with intractable seizures. V gave up 6 bases and J gave up 4 bases, with 23 bases separating them. CDR3 length: 17 amino acids. The data were produced by immunoSEQ multiplex PCR, yet TCRdb's version contains in-frame clones alone and is incomplete. The sample holds tens of thousands of clones; approximately 94% are singletons and the top ten take approximately 1.4%. The sample here was peripheral blood, taken at surgery. The origin of this receptor is a boy younger than two with tuberous sclerosis and intractable seizures. V and J are TRBV5-3 and TRBJ1-5, with D possibly TRBD1 on 5 matching bases. TRBV5-3 qualifies as an ORF whose function is uncertain. DNA of the CDR3: TGTGCCAGAACAACTTTGGGAGGGGACGTTTGGAATCAGCCCCAGCATTTT. Protein sequence: CARTTLGGDVWNQPQHF.